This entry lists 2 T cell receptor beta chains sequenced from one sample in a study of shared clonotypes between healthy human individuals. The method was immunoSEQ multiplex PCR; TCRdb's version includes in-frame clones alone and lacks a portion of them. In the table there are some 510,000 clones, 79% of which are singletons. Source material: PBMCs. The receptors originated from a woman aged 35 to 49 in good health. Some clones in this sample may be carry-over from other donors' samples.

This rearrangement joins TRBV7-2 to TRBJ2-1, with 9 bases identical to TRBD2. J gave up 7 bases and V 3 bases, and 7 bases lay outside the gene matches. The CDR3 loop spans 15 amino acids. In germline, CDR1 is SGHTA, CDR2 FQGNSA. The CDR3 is CASSFVAGVENEQFF. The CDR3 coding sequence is TGTGCCAGCAGCTTTGTAGCGGGAGTTGAGAATGAGCAGTTCTTC.

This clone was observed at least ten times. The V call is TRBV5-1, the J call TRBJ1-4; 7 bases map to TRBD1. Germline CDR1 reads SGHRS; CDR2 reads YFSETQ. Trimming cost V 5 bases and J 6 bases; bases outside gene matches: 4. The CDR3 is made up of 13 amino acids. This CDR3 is CASRDGTDEKLFF. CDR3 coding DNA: TGCGCCAGCAGGGACGGGACAGATGAAAAACTGTTTTTT.